These T cell receptor beta chains were read from a single sample in a study of shared clonotypes between healthy human individuals. Assay: immunoSEQ multiplex PCR; the TCRdb copy retains only in-frame clones and omits some. The sample carries a few hundred thousand clones, around 97% recorded once. Specimen: naive CD4+ T cells sorted from blood. Receptors were obtained from a woman in her twenties or thirties in good health. CDR3s include the opening cysteine and the closing phenylalanine or tryptophan. A D gene is named only where the DNA matches it firmly. Size is stated for part of the rows, as once, few or many counts, or as a class when the clone is expanded.

TRBV7-9,TRBJ2-2,TRBD1,NA,CASSSGQAELFF,TGTGCCAGCAGCTCCGGACAGGCTGAGCTGTTTTTT
TRBV6-1,TRBJ2-3,NA,NA,CASSERPSSTDTQYF,TGTGCCAGCAGTGAACGACCATCCTCCACCGATACGCAGTATTTT
TRBV7-9,TRBJ2-7,NA,NA,CASSLRQDYEQYF,TGTGCCAGCAGCTTGCGGCAGGACTACGAGCAGTACTTC
TRBV4-1,TRBJ2-1,NA,NA,CASSQELGGPYNEQFF,TGCGCCAGCAGCCAAGAGCTGGGCGGGCCCTACAATGAGCAGTTCTTC
TRBV21-1,TRBJ2-1,NA,NA,CASSFRDGYNEQFF,TGTGCCAGCAGCTTCAGGGACGGCTACAATGAGCAGTTCTTC
TRBV11-2,TRBJ1-5,NA,NA,CASSLGQGNQPQHF,TGTGCCAGCAGCTTAGGGCAGGGAAATCAGCCCCAGCATTTT
TRBV2,TRBJ2-7,NA,NA,CASSVQGGEQYF,TGTGCCAGCAGTGTGCAGGGGGGCGAGCAGTACTTC
TRBV5-1,TRBJ1-1,TRBD1,NA,CASSDMTGGLTEAFF,TGCGCCAGCAGCGATATGACAGGGGGCCTCACTGAAGCTTTCTTT
TRBV5-1,TRBJ2-7,NA,NA,CASSSAGDEQYF,TGCGCCAGCAGCTCCGCCGGTGACGAGCAGTACTTC
TRBV7-7,TRBJ2-5,TRBD2,NA,CASSKGLAGGGLETQYF,TGTGCCAGCAGCAAGGGACTAGCGGGAGGAGGGTTGGAGACCCAGTACTTC
TRBV6-5,TRBJ2-5,TRBD2,NA,CATRTSGGGETQYF,TGTGCCACCCGGACTAGCGGGGGGGGAGAGACCCAGTACTTC
TRBV2,TRBJ1-5,NA,NA,CASSRTAGSQPQHF,TGTGCCAGCAGTAGGACCGCCGGCAGTCAGCCCCAGCATTTT
TRBV5-6,TRBJ2-1,NA,NA,CASSLAVLSYNEQFF,TGTGCCAGCAGCTTGGCCGTCCTCTCCTACAATGAGCAGTTCTTC
TRBV6-5,TRBJ1-6,NA,NA,CASSDREGSPLHF,TGTGCCAGCTCAGACAGAGAAGGGTCACCCCTCCACTTT
TRBV5-1,TRBJ2-7,TRBD1,NA,CASSGGRTGSYEQYF,TGCGCCAGCAGCGGGGGGAGGACAGGGTCCTACGAGCAGTACTTC
TRBV19,TRBJ1-6,TRBD1,NA,CASSMDRDSPLHF,TGTGCCAGTAGTATGGACAGGGATTCACCCCTCCACTTT
TRBV5-3,TRBJ2-7,TRBD1,NA,CARSLEWDRDIVQYF,TGTGCCAGAAGCTTGGAATGGGACAGGGATATTGTGCAGTACTTC
TRBV7-8,TRBJ2-7,NA,once,CASSFLDWEYEQYF,TGTGCCAGCAGCTTCTTGGACTGGGAATACGAGCAGTACTTC
TRBV28,TRBJ2-4,NA,NA,CASNNPVAKNIQYF,TGTGCCAGCAATAATCCGGTAGCCAAAAACATTCAGTACTTC
TRBV29-1,TRBJ2-2,NA,NA,CSVDRQGSTGELFF,TGCAGCGTTGATCGCCAGGGGTCCACCGGGGAGCTGTTTTTT
TRBV30,TRBJ1-6,TRBD1,NA,CAFRDREHSPLHF,TGTGCCTTTAGGGACAGGGAACATTCACCCCTCCACTTT